This T cell receptor (beta chain) was profiled in a study of T cell clusters in autoimmune cytopenias. TRB rearrangements were amplified by touch-down multiplex PCR with mixed TRB-A/B primers. TCRdb re-called the multiplex PCR reads and catalogs CDR3 proteins one per entry, DNA excluded. Reported are under 15,000 distinct CDR3 sequences; the ten largest clones contain roughly 3%. Findings and caveats of the study: No cluster-lack signature appeared between secondary cytopenia and chronic lymphocytic leukemia patients, apparently due to lymphoma masking.

This CDR3 spans 14 amino acids. CDR1 is SQVTM and CDR2 is ANQGSEA in the germline V gene. This clonotype registers medium-sized (0.01 to 0.1%) by frequency. What it binds is unknown. Each sample's input was around 250 ng genomic DNA, 38,000 or so genome equivalents. The TCR originated in a human donor with an autoimmune cytopenia or autoimmune hepatitis (not recorded which). Sequencing was carried out using peripheral blood. The gene calls are TRBV29-1 and TRBJ2-3; TCRdb returns TRBD2, unconfirmable since there is no DNA. The CDR3 here is CSVDGLAGLDTQYF.